These 31 T cell receptor beta chains were all obtained from the same sample, sequenced in a study of cytotoxic CD8 clonotypes in ibrutinib-treated CLL. Sequenced by immunoSEQ multiplex PCR; TCRdb stores in-frame clones only, minus some. The repertoire holds some 200,000 clones, about three quarters seen once, with 5.5% to 6% in the top ten. Sequenced here: PBMCs, sampled after 12 months of ibrutinib treatment. These receptors were obtained from a human donor with chronic lymphocytic leukemia.

The chain employs TRBV29-1 and TRBJ1-4; no reliable D call. The length of the CDR3 is 13 residues. Deletions cut 3 bases from V and 8 bases from J, with 13 bases between. CDR1 is SQVTM and CDR2 is ANQGSEA in the germline V gene. The CDR3 loop reads CSVEGEIREKLFF. CDR3 sequence (DNA): TGCAGCGTTGAGGGTGAAATAAGAGAAAAACTGTTTTTT.

V and J are TRBV7-8 and TRBJ2-5; D gene uncertain. Germline-derived CDR1 and CDR2 are SGHVS and FQNEAQ. The CDR3 has 14 amino acids. V lost 0 bases and J 5 bases, leaving 10 bases between the germline ends. The CDR3 is CASSLALSWETQYF. CDR3 nucleotide sequence: TGTGCCAGCAGCTTAGCGTTGAGCTGGGAGACCCAGTACTTC.

Only one count was recorded for this clone. The chain links TRBV5-4 to TRBJ1-2; tentative D call: TRBD1 (6 bases). The CDR3 sequence is 14 residues long. V was cut by 4 bases and J by 10 bases, with 20 bases left in between. The germline gives CDR1 SGHNT, CDR2 YYREEE (reference sequence). CDR3 bases: TGTGCCAGCAGCCCCAACTCGGGGGCGAACGACTACACCTTC. Its translation is CASSPNSGANDYTF.

The chain carries TRBV9 and TRBJ1-1; 10 positions agree with TRBD1. Trimming took 3 bases from V and 3 from J; bases not matched to a gene: 5. The CDR3 sequence is 15 residues long. Germline lookup yields CDR1 SGDLS and CDR2 YYNGEE. Written as DNA, the CDR3 is TGTGCCAGCAGCGCCCCCGGGACAGGGGACACTGAAGCTTTCTTT. It translates to CASSAPGTGDTEAFF.

The chain links TRBV5-1 to TRBJ2-5; 11 nucleotides match TRBD2. Germline V gene data show CDR1 as SGHRS and CDR2 as YFSETQ. V lost 1 base and J lost 5; bases outside the gene matches: 7. The CDR3 has 16 amino acids. CDR3 nucleotide sequence: TGCGCCAGCAGCTTGACGACTAGCGGGGTCAGGGAGACCCAGTACTTC. Translating gives CASSLTTSGVRETQYF.

The sample holds a few counts of this clone. The chain is built from TRBV7-8 and TRBJ2-2; TRBD1 aligns across 7 bases. The CDR3 runs 14 residues. CDR1 SGHVS and CDR2 FQNEAQ come from the germline V gene. The junction had 5 bases not matched to a gene; V was cut back by 7 bases and J by 3 bases. The CDR3 region is CASKARGYTGELFF. CDR3 in DNA: TGTGCCAGCAAAGCCAGGGGGTACACCGGGGAGCTGTTTTTT.

This sequence joins TRBV9 and TRBJ2-5; TRBD2 agrees at 8 bases. With 3 bases clipped from V and 0 bases from J, the junction kept 7 bases outside the gene matches. The CDR3 loop spans 16 amino acids. The germline V gene encodes CDR1 SGDLS and CDR2 YYNGEE. The CDR3 DNA is TGTGCCAGCAGCGCCCCGCGGGGGGCCGACCAAGAGACCCAGTACTTC. Its protein is CASSAPRGADQETQYF. The full variable domain, its missing parts supplied by reference TRBV9 and TRBJ2-5, is DSGVTQTPKHLITATGQRVTLRCSPRSGDLSVYWYQQSLDQGLQFLIQYYNGEERAKGNILERFSAQQFPDLHSELNLSSLELGDSALYFCASSAPRGADQETQYFGPGTRLLVL.

This CDR3 is CASSTPRGVLNTEAFF. The CDR3 coding sequence is TGTGCCAGCAGCACACCACGCGGAGTTCTGAACACTGAAGCTTTCTTT. The rearrangement uses TRBV7-9 and TRBJ1-1; the D is unclear. CDR1 is SEHNR, CDR2 FQNEAQ, per germline (reference sequence). This CDR3 has 16 amino acids. Trimming stripped 5 bases from V and 0 bases from J, with 16 bases between.

This clone has more than one count but fewer than ten. The chain combines TRBV5-1 with TRBJ2-2; no reliable D call. V was shortened by 6 bases and J by 5 bases, with 17 bases between the two germline ends. This CDR3 spans 15 amino acids. Germline CDR1 SGHRS, CDR2 YFSETQ. CDR3 protein: CASTVGSLGTGELFF. CDR3 sequence (DNA): TGCGCCAGCACCGTGGGTAGTCTGGGAACCGGGGAGCTGTTTTTT. Together with reference TRBV5-1 and TRBJ2-2, the CDR3 gives the full variable domain: KAGVTQTPRYLIKTRGQQVTLSCSPISGHRSVSWYQQTPGQGLQFLFEYFSETQRNKGNFPGRFSGRQFSNSRSEMNVSTLELGDSALYLCASTVGSLGTGELFFGEGSRLTVL.

This chain links TRBV20-1 with TRBJ1-2; D gene unclear. V gave up 7 bases and J gave up 4 bases, with 10 bases separating them. This CDR3 has 11 amino acids. Looked up from germline, CDR1 is DFQATT and CDR2 is SNEGSKA (reference sequence). The CDR3 sequence is CSGPFLYGYTF. The CDR3 nucleotides are TGCAGTGGCCCCTTTCTCTATGGCTACACCTTC.

This clone was seen a single time. The chain has TRBV11-2 and TRBJ1-2, with 8 bases lining up with TRBD1. The germline V gene encodes CDR1 SGHAT and CDR2 FQNNGV. The CDR3 spans 16 residues. Losses at the gene ends were 3 bases for V and 0 bases for J; bases not matched to a gene: 6. The CDR3 DNA reads TGTGCCAGCAGCTTTTCGACAGGGGTAGCTAACTATGGCTACACCTTC. This translates into CASSFSTGVANYGYTF.

Of note for this clone: Other DNA sequences in the sample encode the same CDR3. The rearrangement uses TRBV7-3 and TRBJ2-2; D remains unclear. Germline V CDR1 and CDR2: SGHTA, FQGTGA. Trimming removed 4 bases at V and 5 bases at J, with 2 bases between. The CDR3 covers 11 residues. CDR3 in amino acids: CASSSTGELFF. For the CDR3, the DNA is TGTGCCAGCAGCTCGACCGGGGAGCTGTTTTTT.

This chain joins TRBV9 and TRBJ2-2; 12 nucleotides match TRBD2. Germline V gives CDR1 SGDLS, CDR2 YYNGEE. The junction had 14 bases not matched to a gene; V was cut back by 4 bases and J by 1 base. The CDR3 is 20 residues long. The DNA for the CDR3 is TGTGCCAGCAGCTTCAACCCCCGGGGACTAGCGGGCCAGAACACCGGGGAGCTGTTTTTT. It is translated as CASSFNPRGLAGQNTGELFF. The full variable domain, with the rest looked up from reference TRBV9 and TRBJ2-2, is DSGVTQTPKHLITATGQRVTLRCSPRSGDLSVYWYQQSLDQGLQFLIQYYNGEERAKGNILERFSAQQFPDLHSELNLSSLELGDSALYFCASSFNPRGLAGQNTGELFFGEGSRLTVL.

The chain joins TRBV19 to TRBJ2-7; the D gene is possibly TRBD2 (6 bases). Deletions cut 1 base from V and 3 bases from J, with 10 bases between. There are 14 residues in the CDR3. Per the germline V gene, CDR1 is LNHDA and CDR2 is SQIVND (reference sequence). This CDR3 is CASSIAPGGYEQYF. CDR3 DNA sequence: TGTGCCAGTAGTATAGCCCCCGGGGGCTACGAGCAGTACTTC.

V is TRBV7-3 and J is TRBJ2-3; TRBD2 matches at 10 bases. With V trimmed by 5 bases and J by 0 bases, 8 bases remained unmatched. CDR1 SGHTA and CDR2 FQGTGA come from the germline V gene. The CDR3 has 17 amino acids. CDR3 nucleotide sequence: TGTGCCAGCAGCACTTCCGGACTAGCGGAAAGCACAGATACGCAGTATTTT. Protein product: CASSTSGLAESTDTQYF.

This chain uses TRBV30 with TRBJ2-7; 7 bases align to TRBD2. The V gene's germline CDR1 is GTSNPN and CDR2 SVGIG (reference sequence). The CDR3 covers 15 residues. The V and J ends lost 0 bases and 0 bases, in that order; junction bases with no gene match: 5. The CDR3 loop reads CAWSVLSGASYEQYF. The CDR3 bases are TGTGCCTGGAGTGTATTGAGCGGGGCCTCCTACGAGCAGTACTTC.

This chain links TRBV9 with TRBJ2-7, with D possibly matching TRBD2 (6 bases). V lost 1 base to trimming and J lost 3 bases, with 14 bases between them. There are 15 residues in the CDR3. The germline V gene encodes CDR1 SGDLS and CDR2 YYNGEE. This chain's CDR3 is CASSVSGSPLYEQYF. Written as DNA, the CDR3 is TGTGCCAGCAGCGTAAGCGGGTCGCCTCTCTACGAGCAGTACTTC.

This clone was counted between two and nine times. This may be a read error, as it is one base from a much larger clone. The chain combines TRBV5-5 with TRBJ1-4; D not resolved. The CDR3 is 11 amino acids. The germline gives CDR1 SGHKS, CDR2 YYEKEE (reference sequence). CDR3 bases: TGTGCCAGCACCTTGAATGAAAAACTGTTTTTT. It translates to CASTLNEKLFF.

The table lists this clone with a count of one. CDR3 sequence (DNA): TGCGCCAGCAGCTTGGGGACGGGCAAAGCTTTCTTT. It encodes CASSLGTGKAFF. The chain links TRBV5-1 to TRBJ1-1; D remains unclear. CDR1 and CDR2 from the germline V gene are SGHRS and YFSETQ. V was cut by 0 bases and J by 9 bases, with 9 bases left in between. The CDR3 is 12 residues long.

The V call is TRBV5-1, the J call TRBJ1-6, with D possibly TRBD1 on 5 matching bases. The CDR3 consists of 17 residues. Per the germline V gene, CDR1 is SGHRS and CDR2 is YFSETQ. Trimming shortened V by 4 bases and J by 10 bases, and 24 bases separated the two germline ends. The CDR3 loop is CASSRTGTDFLVSPLHF. Written as DNA, the CDR3 is TGCGCCAGCAGCCGGACCGGGACGGACTTTTTAGTATCACCCCTCCACTTT.

The CDR3 spells CASTYLRGQLGELFF. CDR3 nucleotide sequence: TGTGCCAGCACATATCTCAGGGGGCAACTAGGGGAGCTGTTTTTT. The chain joins TRBV19 to TRBJ2-2; 8 positions match TRBD1. The V segment lost 9 bases and the J segment 8 bases; nucleotides outside the gene matches: 14. Germline CDR1 reads LNHDA; CDR2 reads SQIVND (reference sequence). The CDR3 consists of 15 residues. The entire variable domain, with the rest obtained from reference TRBV19 and TRBJ2-2, is as follows: DGGITQSPKYLFRKEGQNVTLSCEQNLNHDAMYWYRQDPGQGLRLIYYSQIVNDFQKGDIAEGYSVSREKKESFPLTVTSAQKNPTAFYLCASTYLRGQLGELFFGEGSRLTVL.

The J gene is TRBJ2-7, the V gene TRBV5-1; TRBD1 might be the D (6 bases). Between the trimmed V and J ends, which lost 0 bases and 4 bases, there was a span of 17 bases. Germline assignment: CDR1 SGHRS and CDR2 YFSETQ. This CDR3 contains 16 residues. The DNA of the CDR3 is TGCGCCAGCAGCTTGGTTGCTGGGGGCGGCATATACGAGCAGTACTTC. Amino acids: CASSLVAGGGIYEQYF. Complete variable domain (other parts from reference TRBV5-1 and TRBJ2-7): KAGVTQTPRYLIKTRGQQVTLSCSPISGHRSVSWYQQTPGQGLQFLFEYFSETQRNKGNFPGRFSGRQFSNSRSEMNVSTLELGDSALYLCASSLVAGGGIYEQYFGPGTRLTVT.

This rearrangement joins TRBV6-5 to TRBJ2-3; D gene ambiguous. Per the germline V gene, CDR1 is MNHEY and CDR2 is SVGAGI. V was clipped by 2 bases and J by 7 bases, with 7 bases between them. CDR3 length: 12 amino acids. The CDR3 DNA reads TGTGCCAGCAGTTACGGTGGGAATACGCAGTATTTT. Translating it yields CASSYGGNTQYF.

This clone was picked up a small number of times. The chain uses TRBV30 and TRBJ1-5; 12 bases fit TRBD1. Germline V gene sequence: CDR1 GTSNPN, CDR2 SVGIG (reference sequence). This CDR3 is built from 14 residues. V shed 5 bases and J 1 base; nucleotides not matched to a gene: 0. The CDR3 DNA reads as TGTGCCTGGGGGACAGGGGGCAGCAATCAGCCCCAGCATTTT. Translated: CAWGTGGSNQPQHF.

The chain employs TRBV27 and TRBJ2-1, with TRBD2 identical over 9 bases. Germline trimming cut 3 bases from V and 5 bases from J; bases unmatched to any gene: 5. This CDR3 is built from 15 residues. Germline V lookup: CDR1 MNHEY, CDR2 SMNVEV (reference sequence). This chain's CDR3 is CASSFASGTNNEQFF. The CDR3 DNA reads TGTGCCAGCAGTTTCGCTAGCGGGACAAACAATGAGCAGTTCTTC.

This clone has ten or more counts. The chain combines TRBV28 with TRBJ1-2, with a possible D match to TRBD1 (5 bases). Germline V gene lookup returns CDR1 MDHEN and CDR2 SYDVKM. The V end lost 5 bases, the J end lost 2 bases, and 9 bases lay between the germline ends. This CDR3 has 13 residues. As DNA, the CDR3 is TGTGCCAGCAGTCCGGGGGAAAACTATGGCTACACCTTC. Its protein product is CASSPGENYGYTF.

The CDR3 sequence: CASRLAGTPGGELFF. In DNA form, the CDR3 reads TGTGCCAGCAGGCTAGCCGGAACCCCCGGCGGGGAGCTGTTTTTT. The V call is TRBV2, the J call TRBJ2-2; weak D call: TRBD2 (5 bases). Germline V gene lookup returns CDR1 SNHLY and CDR2 FYNNEI. This CDR3 contains 15 residues. V was cut by 6 bases and J by 7 bases, with 18 bases left in between. The complete variable domain, with remaining parts taken from reference TRBV2 and TRBJ2-2, reads EPEVTQTPSHQVTQMGQEVILRCVPISNHLYFYWYRQILGQKVEFLVSFYNNEISEKSEIFDDQFSVERPDGSNFTLKIRSTKLEDSAMYFCASRLAGTPGGELFFGEGSRLTVL.

The chain joins TRBV27 to TRBJ2-3; unclear D gene. The CDR3 runs 15 residues. CDR1 MNHEY and CDR2 SMNVEV come from the germline V gene (reference sequence). V was trimmed by 1 base and J by 1 base, leaving 9 bases between them. CDR3 amino acids: CASSLFAVRTDTQYF. Here the CDR3 DNA reads TGTGCCAGCAGTTTATTTGCAGTACGCACAGATACGCAGTATTTT.

This chain joins TRBV29-1 and TRBJ1-2; D is ambiguous. Trimming removed 3 bases at V and 4 bases at J, with 12 bases between. Germline V gene sequence: CDR1 SQVTM, CDR2 ANQGSEA. The CDR3 totals 13 residues. The CDR3 bases are TGCAGCGTTGAGATTGGCGGAAGCTATGGCTACACCTTC. Protein: CSVEIGGSYGYTF. Complete variable domain (other parts from reference TRBV29-1 and TRBJ1-2): SAVISQKPSRDICQRGTSLTIQCQVDSQVTMMFWYRQQPGQSLTLIATANQGSEATYESGFVIDKFPISRPNLTFSTLTVSNMSPEDSSIYLCSVEIGGSYGYTFGSGTRLTVV.

The rearrangement uses TRBV6-1 and TRBJ1-2, with no clear D. V dropped 1 base and J dropped 9 bases, with 12 bases sitting between them. The germline V gene has CDR1 MNHNS and CDR2 SASEGT. The CDR3 spans 13 residues. CDR3 sequence reads: CASSEEGWGRYTF. The DNA of the CDR3 is TGTGCCAGCAGTGAAGAAGGTTGGGGTCGCTACACCTTC.

The chain employs TRBV30 and TRBJ1-1, with D uncertain. This CDR3 is 12 amino acids long. In germline, CDR1 is GTSNPN, CDR2 SVGIG (reference sequence). Between the trimmed V and J ends, which lost 1 base and 8 bases, there was a span of 11 bases. CDR3: CAWSALPVEAFF. In DNA, the CDR3 is TGTGCCTGGAGTGCGTTGCCAGTCGAAGCTTTCTTT.